The TCR beta chain under discussion was sequenced for a study of Graves' ophthalmopathy and Graves' hyperthyroidism (dated by TCRdb to between 2018 and 2020). The study in broad terms: Hyperthyroidism was considered stable if no progression to ophthalmopathy occurred within 18 months of follow-up. In total, 135 blood samples were TCR-sequenced: under 45 ophthalmopathy, some 80 hyperthyroidism and some 17 hyperthyroidism-to-ophthalmopathy patients. To explore V-J signatures distinguishing ophthalmopathy from hyperthyroidism, a discovery set of under 110 patients (fewer than 45 ophthalmopathy, roughly 55 stable hyperthyroidism) was enrolled. After sampling, hyperthyroidism patients received methimazole starting at 30 mg daily, and ophthalmopathy patients received high-dose intravenous methylprednisolone. T-cell repertoires of thyroid tissue and blood were compared in six or seven hyperthyroidism patients. An independent validation cohort was composed of roughly 19 hyperthyroidism patients and more than 15 patients who later progressed from hyperthyroidism to ophthalmopathy. The study used signatures of the TCR beta repertoire to tell Graves' ophthalmopathy apart from Graves' hyperthyroidism and to predict which patients would progress to ophthalmopathy. Points the paper makes about the study in general: Most expanded thyroid clonotypes with frequency above 0.001 were also detected in blood, suggesting blood repertoires may reflect the thyroid immune response. In validation, the model predicted ophthalmopathy progression with about 71% sensitivity and approximately 72% specificity; roughly eleven predicted patients were CT-confirmed with GO in a median of about 6.1 months. The 13-signature model separated ophthalmopathy from stable hyperthyroidism with approximately 85% sensitivity and around 84% specificity in cross-validation, and 80%/75% in the test set. No statistical method was used to predetermine the sample size, and group allocation was not hidden from the investigators.

According to the germline V gene (reference sequence), CDR1 reads SGHKS and CDR2 reads YYEKEE. The CDR3 spans 12 residues, from the cysteine through the phenylalanine. Of the read, only the CDR3 DNA is kept; its 36 bases are in frame from base 1. V is pared back by 4 bases and J by 6 bases, with 11 bases lying between the germline termini. Hyperthyroidism patients were newly diagnosed, with disease duration under 2 months, and aged 18 to 65 years. Anyone with other autoimmune diseases, uncontrolled infections, pregnancy or lactation was excluded from the study. Clinical symptoms, serum thyroxine, TRAb, thyroid ultrasound and orbital computed tomography were used for diagnosis. Total RNA was extracted with Trizol reagent and quality-checked on an Agilent 2100 Bioanalyzer. For repertoire sequencing, TCR beta CDR3 regions were amplified from RNA transcripts. The first round of RT-PCR was done with HTBI primers and the Qiagen OneStep RT-PCR kit, and was followed by a second round of multiplex PCR, then size selection and purification. Sequencing of the libraries was carried out on an Illumina HiSeq2000 in paired-end mode with 100 bp reads. The original pipeline was this. Reads were processed with SOAPnuke, discarding reads with adapters, uncalled bases, mean Phred below 15, or no exact constant-primer or identifier match. High-quality paired reads were merged with COPE v1.2.5. Clonotypes were defined as unique nucleotide sequences and were aligned to IMGT TRB V, D and J references using MiTCR v1.1. The analysis was limited to V-J combinations with a frequency above 0.0001, which together covered just over 98% of the repertoires. For each V-J combination, a TCR clonal expansion and chaos score was defined as F50 clonal expansion divided by the chaos observed in the TCRdist matrix. Features were reduced by Welch's t-statistics and random forest to around 13 V-J combinations, which fed a naive Bayes classifier. Thyroid-blood repertoire similarity was quantified with the Morisita-Horn index. The public reads were run again by TCRdb, first through fastp at Q25 and then through MiXCR, and only productive beta chains were kept. Each CDR3 protein gets just one entry, which takes the most common genes and DNA from the rows behind it. The V and J calls and clone size come from TCRdb's table, not from the authors' own analysis. This sample lists 560,000 or so distinct CDR3 sequences; approximately 35% were detected once. About 4% of the sample comes from the top ten.

This clonotype showed up many times. This receptor's antigen is unknown. Base qualities are not provided; no much larger clone lies one nucleotide away. Sequenced: peripheral blood or thyroid tissue (not recorded which). Rearrangement joined TRBV5-5 to TRBJ2-7; too little of a D gene remains to name it. This TCR derives from an adult man with Graves' hyperthyroidism. The nucleotide sequence reads as follows: TGTGCCAGCAGCCCTAATACATTCGAGCAGTACTTC. This encodes CASSPNTFEQYF.